These 21 T cell receptor beta chains came from one sample sequenced in a study of shared clonotypes between healthy human individuals. Measured with immunoSEQ multiplex PCR; TCRdb has only the in-frame clones, and not every one. The repertoire consists of around 980,000 clones, with more than 75% occurring once and the leading ten covering roughly 0.62%. The specimen was memory CD4+ T cells from PBMCs. Described subset: CD45RA-negative fraction. The receptors shown here come from a man between 18 and 29 years old in good health. Some clones in this sample may be carry-over from other donors' samples.

This clone was counted ten times or more. The sample contains more than one DNA sequence encoding this CDR3. The chain links TRBV15 to TRBJ2-7; D gene ambiguous. The CDR3 covers 13 residues. The V gene's germline CDR1 is LNHNV and CDR2 YYDKDF (reference sequence). The ends were cut back, 0 bases at V and 5 bases at J, with 8 bases in the middle. The CDR3 DNA reads TGTGCCACCAGCAGAGATCGGTTCCACGAGCAGTACTTC. It yields the protein CATSRDRFHEQYF.

A single count supports this clone. The CDR3 DNA reads TGTGCCATCAGTCCACAGGGCCCCACCCAAGGGGATACGCAGTATTTT. It is translated as CAISPQGPTQGDTQYF. The rearrangement links TRBV10-3 to TRBJ2-3, with D perhaps matching TRBD1 (6 bases). The V end lost 5 bases, the J end lost 6 bases, and 21 bases lay between the germline ends. Germline V lookup: CDR1 ENHRY, CDR2 SYGVKD. This CDR3 is 16 amino acids long.

The J gene is TRBJ1-3, the V gene TRBV6-6; D is perhaps TRBD1 (6 bases). V shed 5 bases and J shed 2 bases, with 13 bases lying between them. The CDR3 sequence is 15 residues long. The V gene's germline CDR1 is MNHNY and CDR2 SVGAGI (reference sequence). CDR3 region: CASSGTGFPGNTIYF. In DNA form, the CDR3 reads TGTGCCAGCAGTGGTACAGGGTTCCCTGGAAACACCATATATTTT.

This clone was counted ten times or more. The sample holds other DNA sequences that translate to the same CDR3. The chain joins TRBV27 to TRBJ2-7; 9 bases agree with TRBD1. From germline, CDR1 is MNHEY and CDR2 SMNVEV (reference sequence). This CDR3 spans 15 amino acids. Unmatched junction bases numbered 3, after V lost 3 bases and J lost 0 bases. CDR3 nucleotide sequence: TGTGCCAGCAGTTTGCGGGACAGGGCCTCCTACGAGCAGTACTTC. Its protein product is CASSLRDRASYEQYF.

The chain recombines TRBV2 with TRBJ2-2; 7 positions match TRBD1. The CDR3 length is 15 residues. Losses at the gene ends were 5 bases for V and 4 bases for J; bases not matched to a gene: 7. Germline CDR1 reads SNHLY; CDR2 reads FYNNEI. DNA of the CDR3: TGTGCCAGCAGTCAACCGACAGGGCTCACCGGGGAGCTGTTTTTT. Translated: CASSQPTGLTGELFF. Filled out from reference TRBV2 and TRBJ2-2, the complete variable domain reads EPEVTQTPSHQVTQMGQEVILRCVPISNHLYFYWYRQILGQKVEFLVSFYNNEISEKSEIFDDQFSVERPDGSNFTLKIRSTKLEDSAMYFCASSQPTGLTGELFFGEGSRLTVL.

There are a few counts of this clone. V usage is TRBV2 and J usage is TRBJ1-5, with 9 bases fitting TRBD1. After removal of 8 bases from V and 5 bases from J, the junction contained 7 bases not matched to a gene. This CDR3 is built from 14 residues. Germline V gene data show CDR1 as SNHLY and CDR2 as FYNNEI. Here the CDR3 reads CASHRDRDYQPQHF. CDR3 coding DNA: TGTGCCAGCCACCGGGACAGGGATTATCAGCCCCAGCATTTT.

V usage is TRBV7-7 and J usage is TRBJ2-1; TRBD2 matches 7 bases. CDR3 size: 14 residues. Germline V lookup: CDR1 SSHAT, CDR2 FNYEAQ (reference sequence). Unmatched junction bases numbered 2, after V lost 5 bases and J lost 1 base. The CDR3 region is CASSGGGSYNEQFF. CDR3 nucleotide sequence: TGTGCCAGCAGCGGGGGGGGATCCTACAATGAGCAGTTCTTC.

The chain joins TRBV28 to TRBJ1-2; D remains unclear. With 2 bases removed from V and 1 base from J, the gap between germline ends came to 11 bases. The CDR3 covers 15 residues. Germline CDR1 and CDR2: MDHEN and SYDVKM. CDR3 in amino acids: CASSLLRGNNYGYTF. In DNA form, the CDR3 reads TGTGCCAGCAGTTTACTTAGAGGGAATAACTATGGCTACACCTTC.

As concerns this clone: A clone one base away is much larger, so this may be a read error. Other DNA sequences in this sample translate to the same CDR3. The chain has TRBV9 and TRBJ1-1; D gene ambiguous. Germline V gives CDR1 SGDLS, CDR2 YYNGEE. V was shortened by 0 bases and J by 1 base, with 4 bases between the two germline ends. The length of the CDR3 is 13 residues. This CDR3 reads CASSVGPNTEAFF. For the CDR3, the DNA is TGTGCCAGCAGCGTAGGACCGAACACTGAAGCTTTCTTT.

This clone was observed a single time. As DNA, the CDR3 is TGTGCCAGCATGCTGAATAGCAATCAGCCCCAGCATTTT. It is translated as CASMLNSNQPQHF. V gene TRBV6-1 combines with J gene TRBJ1-5; no reliable D call. This CDR3 has 13 residues. V dropped 7 bases and J dropped 0 bases, with 7 bases sitting between them. The germline V gene has CDR1 MNHNS and CDR2 SASEGT.

The V gene is TRBV27, the J gene TRBJ1-2; D might be TRBD1 (5 bases). This CDR3 is 13 amino acids long. The germline V gene encodes CDR1 MNHEY and CDR2 SMNVEV (reference sequence). The V and J ends lost 5 bases and 7 bases respectively, with 14 bases between them. CDR3 sequence: CASSPQGESGYTF. In nucleotides, the CDR3 is TGTGCCAGCAGTCCCCAGGGTGAGAGTGGCTACACCTTC.

The genes are TRBV28 and TRBJ1-1; D ambiguous. This CDR3 has 13 amino acids. Per germline, CDR1 MDHEN and CDR2 SYDVKM. Trimming shortened V by 2 bases and J by 4 bases, and 8 bases separated the two germline ends. CDR3 in amino acids: CASSLARATEAFF. Written as DNA, the CDR3 is TGTGCCAGCAGTTTAGCGAGGGCCACTGAAGCTTTCTTT.

This clone has more than one count but fewer than ten. J is TRBJ1-2 and V is TRBV28; D is possibly TRBD1 (6 bases). The CDR3 spans 14 residues. The germline gives CDR1 MDHEN, CDR2 SYDVKM. Trimming shortened V by 2 bases and J by 7 bases, and 14 bases separated the two germline ends. CDR3 residues: CASSLPTMGAGYTF. CDR3 in DNA: TGTGCCAGCAGTTTACCGACCATGGGGGCTGGCTACACCTTC.

This clone appeared a few times. V is TRBV18 and J is TRBJ1-1; D is unclear. Looked up from germline, CDR1 is KGHSH and CDR2 is LQKENI. This CDR3 spans 16 amino acids. Trimming pared 3 bases from V and 2 bases from J, leaving 16 bases between. The CDR3 loop is CASSPSVSSRNTEAFF. In nucleotides, the CDR3 is TGTGCCAGCTCACCCTCCGTTTCCAGCCGTAACACTGAAGCTTTCTTT.

This clone has just one count. The rearrangement links TRBV18 to TRBJ1-1; 12 bases align to TRBD1. V shed 4 bases, J shed 4 bases, and the junction held 10 bases outside the gene matches. This CDR3 region has 17 residues. Germline V lookup: CDR1 KGHSH, CDR2 LQKENI. CDR3 nucleotide sequence: TGTGCCAGCTCACTCGGGACAGGGGGCACCGGAGCCACTGAAGCTTTCTTT. This gives the protein CASSLGTGGTGATEAFF.

The rearrangement links TRBV2 to TRBJ1-4; 7 bases fit TRBD1. J lost 3 bases, V lost 7 bases, and 8 bases had no gene match. CDR1 is SNHLY and CDR2 is FYNNEI in the germline V gene. The length of the CDR3 is 15 residues. The CDR3 region has the DNA TGTGCCAGCACCTCGAGACAGGGATCTAATGAAAAACTGTTTTTT. Translating it yields CASTSRQGSNEKLFF.

Points on this clone: This may be a read error: a much more frequent sequence differs by one nucleotide. The rearrangement uses TRBV18 and TRBJ1-1, with 9 bases that match TRBD1. Germline V gene lookup returns CDR1 KGHSH and CDR2 LQKENI. After removal of 6 bases from V and 6 bases from J, the junction contained 17 bases not matched to a gene. This CDR3 comprises 17 residues. The CDR3 here is CASSLNTGGMYSPEAFF. For the CDR3, the DNA is TGTGCCAGCTCCCTTAATACAGGGGGCATGTATAGTCCTGAAGCTTTCTTT.

The rearrangement joins TRBV29-1 to TRBJ2-7, with D possibly called TRBD1 or TRBD2 (5 bases each). V was pared by 7 bases and J by 2 bases, with 9 bases between. This CDR3 spans 11 amino acids. Germline CDR1 reads SQVTM; CDR2 reads ANQGSEA. Here the CDR3 reads CSAGTTYEQYF. CDR3 DNA: TGCAGCGCCGGGACGACCTACGAGCAGTACTTC.

This CDR3 reads CASSLVPVPKNIQYF. CDR3 in DNA: TGTGCCAGCAGCTTAGTACCGGTTCCCAAAAACATTCAGTACTTC. This chain joins TRBV11-3 and TRBJ2-4; unclear D gene. From germline, CDR1 is SGHNT and CDR2 YENEEA. The CDR3 runs to 15 residues. Trimming stripped 1 base from V and 2 bases from J, with 9 bases between.

The V gene is TRBV2, the J gene TRBJ1-5, with D maybe TRBD1 (5 bases). The length of the CDR3 is 15 residues. Germline lookup yields CDR1 SNHLY and CDR2 FYNNEI. Trimming cost V 3 bases and J 1 base, with 10 bases left between them. In DNA form, the CDR3 reads TGTGCCAGCAGTGATCGTCAGGGAAGCAATCAGCCCCAGCATTTT. This translates into CASSDRQGSNQPQHF.

The chain carries TRBV5-1 and TRBJ2-7; D not certain. The V and J ends lost 0 bases and 1 base respectively, with 14 bases between them. CDR3 length equals 16 residues. The germline CDR1 and CDR2 sequences are SGHRS and YFSETQ. The CDR3 sequence: CASSLGARQGSYEQYF. The CDR3 DNA follows: TGCGCCAGCAGCTTGGGCGCCCGCCAAGGATCCTACGAGCAGTACTTC. Together with reference TRBV5-1 and TRBJ2-7, the CDR3 gives the full variable domain: KAGVTQTPRYLIKTRGQQVTLSCSPISGHRSVSWYQQTPGQGLQFLFEYFSETQRNKGNFPGRFSGRQFSNSRSEMNVSTLELGDSALYLCASSLGARQGSYEQYFGPGTRLTVT.